The present entry profiles one T cell receptor (beta chain) with its context. The length of the CDR3 is 15 residues. V dropped 1 base and J dropped 8 bases, with 14 bases sitting between them. Looked up from germline, CDR1 is SGHVS and CDR2 is FQNEAQ. The method was immunoSEQ multiplex PCR; TCRdb's version includes in-frame clones alone and lacks a portion of them. The sample carries about 380,000 clones, 88% recorded once. The data were obtained in a study of blood T cell repertoires in COVID-19. Individuals aged about 18 to 100 years were recruited from about two dozen US areas. Membership in each cohort depended on participant-reported clinical history. Donors in Cohort 3 counted as recovered after two negative PCRs, clearance, or symptom resolution.

This receptor was obtained from a woman aged 18 to 35 who had recovered from COVID-19. The chain carries TRBV7-8 and TRBJ1-4, with a tentative D call TRBD1 (6 bases). The sample was PBMCs or T cells enriched from blood (not recorded which). The CDR3 sequence: CASSLGSDRLEKLFF. For the CDR3, the DNA is TGTGCCAGCAGCTTAGGATCGGACAGACTAGAAAAACTGTTTTTT.